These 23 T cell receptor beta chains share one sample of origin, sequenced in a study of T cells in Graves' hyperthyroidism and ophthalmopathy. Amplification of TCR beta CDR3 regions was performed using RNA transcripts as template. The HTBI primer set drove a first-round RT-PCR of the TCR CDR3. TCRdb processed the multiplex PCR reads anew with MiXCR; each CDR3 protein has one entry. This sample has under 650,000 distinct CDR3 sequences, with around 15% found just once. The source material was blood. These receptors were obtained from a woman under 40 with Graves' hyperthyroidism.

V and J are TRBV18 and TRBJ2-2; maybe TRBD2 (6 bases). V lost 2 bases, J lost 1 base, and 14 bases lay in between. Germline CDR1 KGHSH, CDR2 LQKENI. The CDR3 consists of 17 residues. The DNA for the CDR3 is TGTGCCAGCTCACCATACAATAGCGGAGTGAACACCGGGGAGCTGTTTTTT. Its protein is CASSPYNSGVNTGELFF.

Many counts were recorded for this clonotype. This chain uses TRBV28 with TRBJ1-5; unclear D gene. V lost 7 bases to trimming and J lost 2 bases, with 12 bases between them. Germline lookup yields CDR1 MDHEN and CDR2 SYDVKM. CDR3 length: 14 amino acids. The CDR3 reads CASIPGYRNQPQHF. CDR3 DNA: TGTGCCAGCATACCCGGGTATCGCAATCAGCCCCAGCATTTT. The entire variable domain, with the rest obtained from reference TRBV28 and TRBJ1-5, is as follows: DVKVTQSSRYLVKRTGEKVFLECVQDMDHENMFWYRQDPGLGLRLIYFSYDVKMKEKGDIPEGYSVSREKKERFSLILESASTNQTSMYLCASIPGYRNQPQHFGDGTRLSIL.

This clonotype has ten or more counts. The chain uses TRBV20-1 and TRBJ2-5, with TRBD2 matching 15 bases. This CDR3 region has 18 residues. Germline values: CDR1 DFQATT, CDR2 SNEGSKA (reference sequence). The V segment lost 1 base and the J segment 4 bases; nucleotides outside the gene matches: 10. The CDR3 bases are TGCAGTGCTAGAGCCCTCGGACTAGCGGGAGGGCCGGGAGAGACCCAGTACTTC. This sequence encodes CSARALGLAGGPGETQYF.

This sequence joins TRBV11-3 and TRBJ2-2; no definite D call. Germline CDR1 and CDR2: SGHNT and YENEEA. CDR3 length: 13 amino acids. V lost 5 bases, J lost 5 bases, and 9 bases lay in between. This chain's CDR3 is CASSQESTGELFF. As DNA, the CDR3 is TGTGCCAGCAGCCAAGAAAGTACCGGGGAGCTGTTTTTT.

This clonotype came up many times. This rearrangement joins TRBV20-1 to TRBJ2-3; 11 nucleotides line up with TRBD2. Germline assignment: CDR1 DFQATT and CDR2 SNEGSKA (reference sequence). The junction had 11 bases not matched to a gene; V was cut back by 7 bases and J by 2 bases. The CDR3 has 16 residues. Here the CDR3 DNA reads TGCAGTGTTCCCGGAAGACTAGCGGGGACCACAGATACGCAGTATTTT. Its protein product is CSVPGRLAGTTDTQYF.

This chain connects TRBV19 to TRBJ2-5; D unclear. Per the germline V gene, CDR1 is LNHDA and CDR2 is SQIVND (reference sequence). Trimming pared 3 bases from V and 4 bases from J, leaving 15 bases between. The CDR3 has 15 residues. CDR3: CASSIGASKVETQYF. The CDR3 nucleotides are TGTGCCAGTAGTATTGGCGCTAGTAAAGTAGAGACCCAGTACTTC.

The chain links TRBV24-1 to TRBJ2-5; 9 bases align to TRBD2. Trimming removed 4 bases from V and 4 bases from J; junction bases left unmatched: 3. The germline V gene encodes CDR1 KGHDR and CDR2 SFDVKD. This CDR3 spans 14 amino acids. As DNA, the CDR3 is TGTGCCACCAGTGACCCAGCGGGAGGAGAGACCCAGTACTTC. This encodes CATSDPAGGETQYF.

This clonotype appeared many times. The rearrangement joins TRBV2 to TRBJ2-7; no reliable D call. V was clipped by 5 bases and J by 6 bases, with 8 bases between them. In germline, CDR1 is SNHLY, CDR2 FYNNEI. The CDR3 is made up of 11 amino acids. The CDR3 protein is CASSYDSEQYF. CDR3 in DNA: TGTGCCAGCAGTTACGATTCCGAGCAGTACTTC. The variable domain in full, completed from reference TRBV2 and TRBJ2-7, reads EPEVTQTPSHQVTQMGQEVILRCVPISNHLYFYWYRQILGQKVEFLVSFYNNEISEKSEIFDDQFSVERPDGSNFTLKIRSTKLEDSAMYFCASSYDSEQYFGPGTRLTVT.

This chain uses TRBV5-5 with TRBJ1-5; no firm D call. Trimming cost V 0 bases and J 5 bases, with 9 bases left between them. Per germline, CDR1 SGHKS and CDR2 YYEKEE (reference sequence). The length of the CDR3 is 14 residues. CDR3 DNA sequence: TGTGCCAGCAGCTTGGTAAACAATCATCAGCCCCAGCATTTT. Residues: CASSLVNNHQPQHF.

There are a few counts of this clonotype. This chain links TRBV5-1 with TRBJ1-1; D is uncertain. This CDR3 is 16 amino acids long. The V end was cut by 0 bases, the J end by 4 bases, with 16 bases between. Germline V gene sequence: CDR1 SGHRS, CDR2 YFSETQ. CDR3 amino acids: CASSLVGMGWITEAFF. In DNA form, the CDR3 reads TGCGCCAGCAGCTTGGTGGGGATGGGATGGATCACTGAAGCTTTCTTT.

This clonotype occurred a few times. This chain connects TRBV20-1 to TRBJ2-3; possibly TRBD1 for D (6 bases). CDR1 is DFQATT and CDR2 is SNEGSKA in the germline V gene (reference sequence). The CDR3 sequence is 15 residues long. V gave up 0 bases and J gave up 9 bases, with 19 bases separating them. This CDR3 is CSARDGGTPEETQYF. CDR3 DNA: TGCAGTGCTAGAGATGGGGGCACCCCTGAAGAGACGCAGTATTTT.

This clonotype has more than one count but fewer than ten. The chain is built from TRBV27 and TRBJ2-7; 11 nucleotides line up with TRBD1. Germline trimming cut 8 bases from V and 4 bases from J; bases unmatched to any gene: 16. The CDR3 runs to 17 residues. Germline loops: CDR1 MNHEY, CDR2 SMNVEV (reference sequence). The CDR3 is CASAFYSRGQGEYEQYF. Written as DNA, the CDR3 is TGTGCCAGCGCCTTCTATTCCCGGGGACAGGGGGAATACGAGCAGTACTTC.

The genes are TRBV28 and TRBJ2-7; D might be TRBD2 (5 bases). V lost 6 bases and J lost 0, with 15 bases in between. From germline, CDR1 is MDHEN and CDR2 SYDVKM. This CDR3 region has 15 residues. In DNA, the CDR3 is TGTGCCAGCAGACCCGCGGGTCACCGCTCCTACGAGCAGTACTTC. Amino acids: CASRPAGHRSYEQYF.

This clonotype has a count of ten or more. The CDR3 DNA is TGTGCCAGCAGTCACCAGACAGGGGGACAAAACATTCAGTACTTC. This codes for CASSHQTGGQNIQYF. The chain has TRBV28 and TRBJ2-4, with TRBD1 matching 9 bases. Germline V gene lookup returns CDR1 MDHEN and CDR2 SYDVKM. The CDR3 contains 15 residues. The V and J ends lost 5 bases and 5 bases, in that order; junction bases with no gene match: 7.

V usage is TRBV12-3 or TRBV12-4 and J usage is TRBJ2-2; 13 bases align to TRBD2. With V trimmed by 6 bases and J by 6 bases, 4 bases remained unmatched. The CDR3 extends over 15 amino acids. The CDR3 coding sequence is TGTGCCAGCAGACGACTAGCGGGAGGCTCCGGGGAGCTGTTTTTT. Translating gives CASRRLAGGSGELFF.

CDR3 sequence: CASSRGGLPSYEQYF. CDR3 in DNA: TGCGCCAGCAGCCGGGGAGGCCTCCCCTCCTACGAGCAGTACTTC. This chain joins TRBV5-1 and TRBJ2-7; TRBD2 might be the D (6 bases). The CDR3 is 15 residues long. Trimming left V 4 bases short and J 0 bases short, with 14 bases between. Germline-derived CDR1 and CDR2 are SGHRS and YFSETQ.

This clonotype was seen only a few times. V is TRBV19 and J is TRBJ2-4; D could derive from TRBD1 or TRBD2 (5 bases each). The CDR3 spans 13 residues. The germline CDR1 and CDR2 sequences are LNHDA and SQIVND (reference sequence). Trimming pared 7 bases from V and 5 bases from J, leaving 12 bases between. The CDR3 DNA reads TGTGCCAGTACGAGGGGACGGGAAAACATTCAGTACTTC. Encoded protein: CASTRGRENIQYF. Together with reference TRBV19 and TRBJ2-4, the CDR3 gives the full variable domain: DGGITQSPKYLFRKEGQNVTLSCEQNLNHDAMYWYRQDPGQGLRLIYYSQIVNDFQKGDIAEGYSVSREKKESFPLTVTSAQKNPTAFYLCASTRGRENIQYFGAGTRLSVL.

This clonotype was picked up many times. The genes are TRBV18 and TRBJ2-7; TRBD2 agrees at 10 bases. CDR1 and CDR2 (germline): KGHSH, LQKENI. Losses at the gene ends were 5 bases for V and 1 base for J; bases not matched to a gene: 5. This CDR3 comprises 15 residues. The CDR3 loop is CASSIGTSVSYEQYF. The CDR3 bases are TGTGCCAGCTCAATCGGGACTAGCGTTTCCTACGAGCAGTACTTC.

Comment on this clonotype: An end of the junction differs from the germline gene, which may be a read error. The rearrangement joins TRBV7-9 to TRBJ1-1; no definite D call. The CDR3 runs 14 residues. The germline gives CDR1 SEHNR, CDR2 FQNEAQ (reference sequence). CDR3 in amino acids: CAGSSPPMNTEAFF. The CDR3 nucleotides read TGTGCCGGCAGCTCCCCTCCCATGAACACTGAAGCTTTCTTT.

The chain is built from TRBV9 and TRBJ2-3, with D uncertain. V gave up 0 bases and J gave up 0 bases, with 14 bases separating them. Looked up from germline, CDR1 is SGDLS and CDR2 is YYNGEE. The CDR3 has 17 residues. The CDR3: CASSVAVMVGSTDTQYF. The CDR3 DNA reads TGTGCCAGCAGCGTAGCGGTTATGGTGGGGAGCACAGATACGCAGTATTTT.

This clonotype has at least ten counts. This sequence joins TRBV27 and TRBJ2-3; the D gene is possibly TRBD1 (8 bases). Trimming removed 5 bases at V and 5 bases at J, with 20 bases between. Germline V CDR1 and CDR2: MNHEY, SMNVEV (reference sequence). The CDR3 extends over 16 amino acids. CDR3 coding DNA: TGTGCCAGCAGTCCACACAGGGGGGGCTTTGGAGATACGCAGTATTTT. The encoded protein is CASSPHRGGFGDTQYF.

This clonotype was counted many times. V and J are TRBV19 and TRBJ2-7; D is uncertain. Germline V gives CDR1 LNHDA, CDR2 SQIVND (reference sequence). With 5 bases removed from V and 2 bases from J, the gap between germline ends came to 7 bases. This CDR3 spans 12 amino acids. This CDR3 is CASSGAAYEQYF. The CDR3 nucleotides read TGTGCCAGTAGTGGCGCAGCCTACGAGCAGTACTTC.

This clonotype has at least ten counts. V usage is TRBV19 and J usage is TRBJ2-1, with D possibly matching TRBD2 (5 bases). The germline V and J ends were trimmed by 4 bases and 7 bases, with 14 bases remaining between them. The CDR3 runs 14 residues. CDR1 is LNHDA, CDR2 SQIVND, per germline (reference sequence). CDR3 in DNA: TGTGCCAGTAGTAGTAGCCTAGCTTGGAATGAGCAGTTCTTC. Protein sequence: CASSSSLAWNEQFF.